One sample yielded the 30 T cell receptor beta chains listed below, sequenced in a study of CD8+CD57+ T cells in acquired aplastic anemia. For CDR3 and TCR beta VDJ profiling, genomic DNA was the template used. TCRdb fed the reads into MiXCR, producing one record per CDR3 protein. In the table there are approximately 99,000 distinct CDR3 sequences, around 53% of which are singletons. Input material: sorted CD4+, CD8+, or CD8+CD57+ T cells (not recorded which) from PBMCs. These receptor sequences come from a human donor in good health, serving as a control.

This chain uses TRBV25-1 with TRBJ2-6; weak D call: TRBD2 (6 bases). Germline assignment: CDR1 MGHDK and CDR2 SYGVNS. Deletions cut 4 bases from V and 1 base from J, with 8 bases between. The CDR3 has 15 amino acids. In DNA, the CDR3 is TGTGCCAGCAGTGTGACTAGATCTGGGGCCAACGTCCTGACTTTC. This sequence encodes CASSVTRSGANVLTF.

CDR3 sequence reads: CASRDSLDQPQHF. DNA for the CDR3: TGTGCCAGCAGGGACAGTCTCGATCAGCCCCAGCATTTT. This sequence joins TRBV6-2 or TRBV6-3 and TRBJ1-5; D might be TRBD1 (6 bases). Trimming cost V 6 bases and J 5 bases, with 11 bases left between them. Germline V gene sequence: CDR1 MNHEY, CDR2 SVGEGT. CDR3 length: 13 amino acids.

J is TRBJ2-1 and V is TRBV7-2, with D possibly TRBD2 on 5 matching bases. Germline V gives CDR1 SGHTA, CDR2 FQGNSA. CDR3 length equals 15 residues. V was pared by 1 base and J by 8 bases, with 15 bases between. In nucleotides, the CDR3 is TGTGCCAGCAGCTTAGTAGGAGGTAGTCAGGATGAGCAGTTCTTC. This translates into CASSLVGGSQDEQFF.

The chain has TRBV20-1 and TRBJ2-2, with 12 bases that match TRBD2. V trimming: 0 bases; J trimming: 3 bases; junction bases outside the gene matches: 5. This CDR3 has 17 amino acids. Germline values: CDR1 DFQATT, CDR2 SNEGSKA (reference sequence). The CDR3 loop is CSARDPSGGVHTGELFF. CDR3 in DNA: TGCAGTGCTAGAGACCCTAGCGGGGGGGTTCACACCGGGGAGCTGTTTTTT.

CDR3 sequence: CASTSGLAAFDTQYF. In nucleotides, the CDR3 is TGTGCCAGCACTTCGGGACTAGCGGCCTTCGATACGCAGTATTTT. The rearrangement uses TRBV2 and TRBJ2-3, with 11 bases aligning to TRBD2. Germline values: CDR1 SNHLY, CDR2 FYNNEI. J gave up 6 bases and V 7 bases, and 9 bases lay outside the gene matches. The CDR3 runs 15 residues.

The sample holds many counts of this clonotype. The rearrangement joins TRBV9 to TRBJ1-1; D call uncertain. The V gene lost 3 bases and the J gene lost 2 bases, with 8 bases spanning the gap. The CDR3 totals 13 residues. Germline V CDR1 and CDR2: SGDLS, YYNGEE. The CDR3: CASSAGSNTEAFF. In DNA form, the CDR3 reads TGTGCCAGCAGCGCGGGCTCCAACACTGAAGCTTTCTTT.

This clonotype was detected only a few times. The chain recombines TRBV7-9 with TRBJ2-1; TRBD2 agrees at 9 bases. This CDR3 has 16 residues. The germline V gene encodes CDR1 SEHNR and CDR2 FQNEAQ (reference sequence). The V segment lost 5 bases and the J segment 1 base; nucleotides outside the gene matches: 6. CDR3 region: CASSGVAGDSYNEQFF. The CDR3 DNA is TGTGCCAGCAGCGGGGTAGCGGGAGATTCCTACAATGAGCAGTTCTTC.

This clonotype was picked up a small number of times. A much more abundant neighbour one base away suggests this may be a read error. The rearrangement uses TRBV29-1 and TRBJ1-4; D is undetermined. CDR1 and CDR2 from the germline V gene are SQVTM and ANQGSEA. This CDR3 has 12 amino acids. CDR3 sequence: CSVYSTNEKLVF. Written as DNA, the CDR3 is TGCAGCGTTTATTCAACTAATGAAAAACTGGTTTTT.

The J gene is TRBJ2-3, the V gene TRBV15; D unresolved. The CDR3 is 13 amino acids. V was shortened by 0 bases and J by 4 bases, with 5 bases between the two germline ends. Germline-derived CDR1 and CDR2 are LNHNV and YYDKDF (reference sequence). CDR3 residues: CATSRDHSDTQYF. The DNA for the CDR3 is TGTGCCACCAGCAGAGATCATTCAGATACGCAGTATTTT.

In its sample, this clonotype was seen once. The CDR3 DNA follows: TGTGCCACCAGCAGAGATGCGGGGGTTGCCCCTGGCTACACCTTC. This translates into CATSRDAGVAPGYTF. The chain employs TRBV15 and TRBJ1-2, with a possible D match to TRBD1 (5 bases). Trimming removed 0 bases from V and 7 bases from J, with 15 bases in between. The CDR3 consists of 15 residues. CDR1 is LNHNV and CDR2 is YYDKDF in the germline V gene (reference sequence).

The chain employs TRBV10-3 and TRBJ2-1; D is unclear. V gave up 6 bases and J gave up 3 bases, with 6 bases separating them. The CDR3 has 12 residues. Germline lookup yields CDR1 ENHRY and CDR2 SYGVKD. The CDR3 spells CAIRADYNEQFF. The CDR3 DNA sequence: TGTGCCATCAGGGCAGACTACAATGAGCAGTTCTTC.

The chain joins TRBV29-1 to TRBJ2-7; 7 nucleotides align to TRBD2. The CDR3 covers 15 residues. CDR1 and CDR2 from the germline V gene are SQVTM and ANQGSEA. V gave up 1 base and J gave up 0 bases; unmatched junction bases: 6. CDR3 in DNA: TGCAGCGTTGAAGCCCCCGGGACTACCTCCTACGAGCAGTACTTC. This sequence encodes CSVEAPGTTSYEQYF.

There are many counts of this clonotype. The chain joins TRBV6-5 to TRBJ1-1; D not resolved. Trimming cost V 4 bases and J 5 bases, with 14 bases left between them. Germline V CDR1 and CDR2: MNHEY, SVGAGI. This CDR3 is built from 14 residues. The DNA of the CDR3 is TGTGCCAGCAGTTTAGGACGATACATGACTGAAGCTTTCTTT. Residues: CASSLGRYMTEAFF.

V is TRBV10-3 and J is TRBJ1-3; D not resolved. In germline, CDR1 is ENHRY, CDR2 SYGVKD. The CDR3 runs to 15 residues. Trimming shortened V by 5 bases and J by 0 bases, and 11 bases separated the two germline ends. This CDR3 is CAISPLTYSGNTIYF. In nucleotides, the CDR3 is TGTGCCATCAGTCCGCTGACCTACTCTGGAAACACCATATATTTT.

This clonotype was seen a handful of times. The J gene is TRBJ2-1, the V gene TRBV29-1, with no clear D. V gave up 3 bases and J gave up 5 bases, with 5 bases separating them. CDR1 is SQVTM, CDR2 ANQGSEA, per germline. CDR3 length: 11 amino acids. CDR3 amino acids: CSVDVDNEQFF. CDR3 in DNA: TGCAGCGTTGATGTCGACAATGAGCAGTTCTTC.

The chain links TRBV29-1 to TRBJ1-2, with D unclear. This CDR3 has 12 amino acids. Germline lookup yields CDR1 SQVTM and CDR2 ANQGSEA. Trimming removed 3 bases from V and 10 bases from J, with 15 bases in between. The CDR3 nucleotides read TGCAGCGTTGATAATTCTATAGGGTCCTACACCTTC. It encodes CSVDNSIGSYTF.

This clonotype was detected many times. The chain links TRBV19 to TRBJ2-1; 11 nucleotides align to TRBD2. The CDR3 consists of 16 residues. Germline lookup yields CDR1 LNHDA and CDR2 SQIVND (reference sequence). The V and J ends lost 5 bases and 7 bases, in that order; junction bases with no gene match: 10. In DNA, the CDR3 is TGTGCCAGTAGTCCATCGACTAGCGGGGTAGCGAATGAGCAGTTCTTC. It is translated as CASSPSTSGVANEQFF.

This clonotype was counted a few times. The chain combines TRBV5-4 with TRBJ2-1; tentatively, D is TRBD1 (5 bases). The CDR3 runs to 15 residues. Germline-derived CDR1 and CDR2 are SGHNT and YYREEE (reference sequence). The ends were cut back, 0 bases at V and 1 base at J, with 8 bases in the middle. In DNA form, the CDR3 reads TGTGCCAGCAGCTTGGCCAGGGAATCCTACAATGAGCAGTTCTTC. Translated: CASSLARESYNEQFF.

The V call is TRBV5-1, the J call TRBJ2-2, with 10 bases that match TRBD2. Per germline, CDR1 SGHRS and CDR2 YFSETQ. The length of the CDR3 is 15 residues. V shed 4 bases, J shed 6 bases, and the junction held 6 bases outside the gene matches. This CDR3 is CASSPGTSAPGELFF. CDR3 in DNA: TGCGCCAGCAGCCCCGGGACTAGCGCCCCCGGGGAGCTGTTTTTT. Full variable domain (missing parts from reference TRBV5-1 and TRBJ2-2): KAGVTQTPRYLIKTRGQQVTLSCSPISGHRSVSWYQQTPGQGLQFLFEYFSETQRNKGNFPGRFSGRQFSNSRSEMNVSTLELGDSALYLCASSPGTSAPGELFFGEGSRLTVL.

This clonotype was recorded many times. The rearrangement joins TRBV12-3 or TRBV12-4 to TRBJ2-3; D gene uncertain. This CDR3 has 13 amino acids. V shed 0 bases and J shed 2 bases, with 3 bases lying between them. The CDR3 DNA follows: TGTGCCAGCAGTTTAGCCGTCACAGATACGCAGTATTTT. This codes for CASSLAVTDTQYF.

The chain employs TRBV15 and TRBJ2-5; 13 nucleotides agree with TRBD2. The CDR3 loop spans 15 amino acids. V lost 6 bases and J lost 4; bases outside the gene matches: 5. Germline CDR1 reads LNHNV; CDR2 reads YYDKDF (reference sequence). The CDR3 spells CATRTSGGTGETQYF. The CDR3, as DNA: TGTGCCACCAGGACTAGCGGGGGGACCGGAGAGACCCAGTACTTC.

A note on this clonotype: This may stem from a read error, because a much larger clone lies one nucleotide away. The V gene is TRBV4-2, the J gene TRBJ2-1; 8 bases match TRBD1. This CDR3 comprises 15 residues. Germline trimming cut 7 bases from V and 6 bases from J; bases unmatched to any gene: 11. Per germline, CDR1 LGHNA and CDR2 YNFKEQ. The CDR3, as DNA: TGTGCCAGCACCAGTTCAGGGGGCGACTGCAATGAGCAGTTCTTC. It codes for CASTSSGGDCNEQFF.

V usage is TRBV19 and J usage is TRBJ2-5; 15 bases agree with TRBD2. Looked up from germline, CDR1 is LNHDA and CDR2 is SQIVND (reference sequence). Trimming cost V 9 bases and J 4 bases; bases outside gene matches: 6. The CDR3 covers 15 residues. The CDR3 region has the DNA TGTGCCAGCAGGACTAGCGGGGGGGCCGGAGAGACCCAGTACTTC. It specifies CASRTSGGAGETQYF.

The rearrangement joins TRBV4-3 to TRBJ1-2, with unresolved D. V was cut by 4 bases and J by 8 bases, with 14 bases left in between. CDR1 and CDR2 (germline): LGHNA, YSLEER. The CDR3 has 13 residues. The CDR3 coding sequence is TGCGCCAGCAGCCCTACGGTGGGAGTAGGCTACACCTTC. The encoded protein is CASSPTVGVGYTF.

This chain connects TRBV2 to TRBJ2-2, with D uncertain. Germline V gives CDR1 SNHLY, CDR2 FYNNEI. The V end lost 4 bases, the J end lost 4 bases, and 10 bases lay between the germline ends. The CDR3 covers 14 residues. In DNA, the CDR3 is TGTGCCAGCAGTGCATTAGCCGGCACCGGGGAGCTGTTTTTT. Residues: CASSALAGTGELFF.

This sequence joins TRBV24-1 and TRBJ1-2; D is possibly TRBD1 (5 bases). The CDR3 has 13 amino acids. V lost 11 bases and J 6 bases, leaving 18 bases between the germline ends. Germline lookup yields CDR1 KGHDR and CDR2 SFDVKD. The CDR3 reads CAIQEGHGDGYTF. In DNA form, the CDR3 reads TGTGCCATCCAAGAGGGGCATGGGGATGGCTACACCTTC.

In its sample, this clonotype was seen many times. This chain uses TRBV7-2 with TRBJ1-4; D gene unclear. CDR3 length equals 15 residues. Germline V gene sequence: CDR1 SGHTA, CDR2 FQGNSA. V lost 1 base, J lost 4 bases, and 10 bases lay in between. The DNA of the CDR3 is TGTGCCAGCAGCTTAGATATGGAAAGTAATGAAAAACTGTTTTTT. Translating it yields CASSLDMESNEKLFF.

The rearrangement joins TRBV5-1 to TRBJ1-1; TRBD1 is a possible D gene (5 bases). V lost 4 bases and J lost 5, with 15 bases in between. This CDR3 contains 14 residues. Germline values: CDR1 SGHRS, CDR2 YFSETQ. The CDR3 DNA is TGCGCCAGCAGCGGAATAGAGAGGGGAACTGAAGCTTTCTTT. Its translation is CASSGIERGTEAFF.

The V call is TRBV29-1, the J call TRBJ2-7, with 7 bases identical to TRBD1. With 7 bases clipped from V and 5 bases from J, the junction kept 11 bases outside the gene matches. Germline V gene data show CDR1 as SQVTM and CDR2 as ANQGSEA. The CDR3 runs 13 residues. The CDR3 DNA follows: TGCAGCGCCTTAACAGGGGTTGGGGACGAGCAGTACGTC. This encodes CSALTGVGDEQYV.

This clonotype appeared a few times. Possible read error: a much larger clone is one base away. The V and J genes are TRBV20-1 and TRBJ1-1, with D perhaps matching TRBD1 (6 bases). The CDR3 has 15 residues. Germline CDR1 and CDR2: DFQATT and SNEGSKA (reference sequence). The CDR3 nucleotides read TGCAGTGCTAGGGACAGCATGGCAGGCGACACTGAAGCTCTCTTT. This gives the protein CSARDSMAGDTEALF.